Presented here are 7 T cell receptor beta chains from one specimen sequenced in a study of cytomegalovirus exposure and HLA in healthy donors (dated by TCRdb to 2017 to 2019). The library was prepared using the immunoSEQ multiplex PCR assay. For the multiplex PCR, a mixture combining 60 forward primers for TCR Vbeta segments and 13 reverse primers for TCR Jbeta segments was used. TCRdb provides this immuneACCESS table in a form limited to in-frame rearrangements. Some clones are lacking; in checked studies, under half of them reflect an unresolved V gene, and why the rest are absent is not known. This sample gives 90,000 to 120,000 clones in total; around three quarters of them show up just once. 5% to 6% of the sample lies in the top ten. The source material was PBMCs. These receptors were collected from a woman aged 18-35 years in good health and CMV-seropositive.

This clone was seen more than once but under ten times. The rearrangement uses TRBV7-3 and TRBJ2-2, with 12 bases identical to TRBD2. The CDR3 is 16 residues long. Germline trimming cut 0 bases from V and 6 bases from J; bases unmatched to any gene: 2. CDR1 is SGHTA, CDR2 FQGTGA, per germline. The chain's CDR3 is CASSLTLAGGSGELFF. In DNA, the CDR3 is TGTGCCAGCAGCTTAACGCTAGCGGGAGGGTCCGGGGAGCTGTTTTTT.

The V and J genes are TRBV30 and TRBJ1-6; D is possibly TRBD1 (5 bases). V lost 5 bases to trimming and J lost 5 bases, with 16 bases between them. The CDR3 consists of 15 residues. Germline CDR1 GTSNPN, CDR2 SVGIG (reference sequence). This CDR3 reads CAWDPLGGNNSPLHF. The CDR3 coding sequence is TGTGCCTGGGATCCGCTGGGGGGGAATAATTCACCCCTCCACTTT.

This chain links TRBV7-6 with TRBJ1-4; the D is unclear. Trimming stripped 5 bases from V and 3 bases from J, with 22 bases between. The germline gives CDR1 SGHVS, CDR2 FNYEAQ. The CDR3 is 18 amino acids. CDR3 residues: CASSRWPGSNSANEKLFF. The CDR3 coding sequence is TGTGCCAGCAGCAGATGGCCAGGCTCAAACTCAGCTAATGAAAAACTGTTTTTT.

CDR3 in amino acids: CASTRAGTQETQYF. DNA of the CDR3: TGCGCCAGCACCCGGGCGGGCACCCAAGAGACCCAGTACTTC. The chain couples TRBV5-1 to TRBJ2-5; a weak D match, TRBD2 (5 bases). Germline assignment: CDR1 SGHRS and CDR2 YFSETQ. The CDR3 has 14 residues. Trimming shortened V by 6 bases and J by 1 base, and 13 bases separated the two germline ends.

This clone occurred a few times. CDR3: CAWSVDGYTGELFF. The CDR3 region has the DNA TGTGCCTGGAGTGTCGACGGGTACACCGGGGAGCTGTTTTTT. The chain uses TRBV30 and TRBJ2-2; D unclear. Germline CDR1 and CDR2: GTSNPN and SVGIG (reference sequence). V lost 0 bases and J 3 bases, leaving 8 bases between the germline ends. The CDR3 length is 14 residues.

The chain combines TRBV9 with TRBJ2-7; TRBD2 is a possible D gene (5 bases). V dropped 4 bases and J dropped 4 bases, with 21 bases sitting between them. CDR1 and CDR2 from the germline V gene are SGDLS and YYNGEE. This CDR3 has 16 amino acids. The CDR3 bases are TGTGCCAGCAGCACCCTTAGCCAGAGCGGAGCTTACGAGCAGTACTTC. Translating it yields CASSTLSQSGAYEQYF.

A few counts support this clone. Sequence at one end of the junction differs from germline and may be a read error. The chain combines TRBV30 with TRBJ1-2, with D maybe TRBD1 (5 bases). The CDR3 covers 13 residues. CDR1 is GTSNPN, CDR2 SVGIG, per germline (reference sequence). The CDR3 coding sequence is TGTGCCTGGAGTGCTGTCGCCAGCTGGGGCTACAACTTC. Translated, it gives CAWSAVASWGYNF.